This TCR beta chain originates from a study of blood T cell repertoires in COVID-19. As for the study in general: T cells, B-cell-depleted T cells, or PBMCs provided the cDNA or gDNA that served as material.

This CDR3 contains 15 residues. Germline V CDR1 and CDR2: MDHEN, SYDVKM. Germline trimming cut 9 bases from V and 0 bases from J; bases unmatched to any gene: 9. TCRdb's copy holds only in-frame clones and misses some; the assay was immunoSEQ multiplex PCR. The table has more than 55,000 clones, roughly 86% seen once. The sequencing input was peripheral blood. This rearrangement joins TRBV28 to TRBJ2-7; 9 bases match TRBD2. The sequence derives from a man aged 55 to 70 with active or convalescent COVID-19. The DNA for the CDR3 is TGTGCCAGTGCTATAGCTAGCGGGAACTCCTACGAGCAGTACTTC. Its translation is CASAIASGNSYEQYF.